One sample yielded the 10 T cell receptor beta chains listed below, sequenced in a study of T cells in Graves' hyperthyroidism and ophthalmopathy. Using RNA transcripts as the source, TCR beta CDR3 regions were amplified. Carried out on the TCR CDR3, a first-round RT-PCR used the HTBI primer set. TCRdb fed the multiplex PCR reads into MiXCR, producing one record per CDR3 protein. The data contain a few hundred thousand distinct CDR3 sequences, around 45% of them singletons. The sample taken for sequencing was peripheral blood or thyroid tissue (not recorded which). These receptors came from a woman between 18 and 30 years old with Graves' hyperthyroidism.

Here the CDR3 reads CASSQVGGASGNTIYF. For the CDR3, the DNA is TGCGCCAGCAGCCAGGTTGGGGGGGCTTCTGGAAACACCATATATTTT. This chain joins TRBV4-1 and TRBJ1-3; a weak D match, TRBD1 (6 bases). V gave up 3 bases and J gave up 1 base, with 13 bases separating them. The CDR3 loop spans 16 amino acids. Germline CDR1 and CDR2: MGHRA and YSYEKL.

This clonotype was observed at least ten times. CDR3 nucleotide sequence: TGTGCCAGCAGCCCGCGGTGGACAGGGAGTGGAAACACCATATATTTT. It encodes CASSPRWTGSGNTIYF. The genes are TRBV7-9 and TRBJ1-3; 8 bases are a match to TRBD1. V was pared by 5 bases and J by 3 bases, with 9 bases of the junction left unmatched. From germline, CDR1 is SEHNR and CDR2 FQNEAQ (reference sequence). The CDR3 is 16 residues long.

This clonotype was counted only a few times. The V call is TRBV29-1, the J call TRBJ2-3, with a possible D match to TRBD1 (6 bases). The ends were cut back, 6 bases at V and 0 bases at J, with 13 bases in the middle. In germline, CDR1 is SQVTM, CDR2 ANQGSEA. The CDR3 is made up of 14 amino acids. CDR3 bases: TGCAGCGTCCGGGACACTACTAGCACAGATACGCAGTATTTT. Amino acids: CSVRDTTSTDTQYF.

This clonotype was seen repeatedly, ten times or more. The chain is built from TRBV4-1 and TRBJ2-7; D remains ambiguous. The germline V and J ends were trimmed by 1 base and 5 bases, with 12 bases remaining between them. From germline, CDR1 is MGHRA and CDR2 YSYEKL. There are 14 residues in the CDR3. The CDR3 nucleotides are TGCGCCAGCAGCCAAGGACCGATGGGTGACGAGCAGTACTTC. Protein sequence: CASSQGPMGDEQYF.

The table lists this clonotype with a few counts. This chain connects TRBV27 to TRBJ2-5; D perhaps matches TRBD1 (7 bases). CDR3 size: 14 residues. CDR1 and CDR2 from the germline V gene are MNHEY and SMNVEV (reference sequence). The germline V and J ends were trimmed by 7 bases and 0 bases, with 12 bases remaining between them. The CDR3 region is CASKQGGYQETQYF. The CDR3 DNA follows: TGTGCCAGCAAGCAGGGGGGTTACCAAGAGACCCAGTACTTC.

This clonotype came up many times. The rearrangement links TRBV4-3 to TRBJ1-1, with TRBD1 as a possible D gene (6 bases). Germline-derived CDR1 and CDR2 are LGHNA and YSLEER. The CDR3 covers 15 residues. Trimming pared 1 base from V and 1 base from J, leaving 10 bases between. The CDR3 DNA reads as TGCGCCAGCAGCCAAGGGTGGGGACAGAACACTGAAGCTTTCTTT. It translates to CASSQGWGQNTEAFF.

This clonotype has at least ten counts. The CDR3 loop reads CATSGRDARGTGELFF. CDR3 coding DNA: TGTGCCACCAGTGGCCGGGACGCCCGGGGGACCGGGGAGCTGTTTTTT. This chain joins TRBV24-1 and TRBJ2-2; TRBD2 is a possible D gene (6 bases). The V end lost 5 bases, the J end lost 5 bases, and 17 bases lay between the germline ends. Germline values: CDR1 KGHDR, CDR2 SFDVKD. The CDR3 is 16 amino acids.

This clonotype was observed a handful of times. This may arise from a read error, as a much more abundant clone is one base away. The rearrangement uses TRBV19 and TRBJ1-2; D ambiguous. Looked up from germline, CDR1 is LNHDA and CDR2 is SQIVND (reference sequence). Trimming cost V 7 bases and J 7 bases, with 19 bases left between them. The CDR3 sequence is 14 residues long. The CDR3 nucleotides are TGTGCCAGTAACGAGCCACTGGCCTCTAGTGGCTACACCTTC. Translated: CASNEPLASSGYTF.

This clonotype was observed many times. The chain couples TRBV10-3 to TRBJ1-1; TRBD1 might be the D (5 bases). The V end was cut by 4 bases, the J end by 2 bases, with 17 bases between. Germline CDR1 is ENHRY and CDR2 is SYGVKD. CDR3 size: 16 residues. The CDR3 DNA follows: TGTGCCATCAGTGGATGGGGGAGGGGCTTAAACACTGAAGCTTTCTTT. Its protein product is CAISGWGRGLNTEAFF.

The J gene is TRBJ2-5, the V gene TRBV7-3, with no clear D. The CDR3 is 14 residues long. Trimming took 5 bases from V and 11 from J, leaving 21 bases between them. The germline V gene encodes CDR1 SGHTA and CDR2 FQGTGA. CDR3 sequence: CASSQVWGMDTQYF. In DNA form, the CDR3 reads TGTGCCAGCAGCCAAGTTTGGGGAATGGATACGCAGTACTTC.